This T cell receptor beta chain is from a study of shared clonotypes between healthy human individuals. Study-level information: A couple of women and three men aged 18 to 49 made up the donors. A donor's plate count was three for CD4 naive and three for CD4 memory; CD8 naive had two and CD8 memory one.

Note on this clone: The antigen remains unidentified.

Assay: immunoSEQ multiplex PCR; the TCRdb copy retains only in-frame clones and omits some. The sample carries 2.5 million or so clones, more than 90% recorded once. The study's findings and limits: Sequencing depth was expected to affect clonotype sharing among donors.

The sequencing input was naive CD4+ T cells sorted from blood. Subset indicated: CD45RA+ positively selected. This TCR was sampled from a man younger than 35 in good health.

CDR3 amino acids: CASRPGTGTSSNEKLFF. CDR3 in DNA: TGTGCCAGCAGGCCCGGGACAGGGACGTCAAGTAATGAAAAACTGTTTTTT. The chain employs TRBV28 and TRBJ1-4, with 9 nucleotides matching TRBD1. CDR3 length equals 17 residues. Trimming at V came to 6 bases and at J to 4 bases, leaving 12 bases not matched to a gene. The germline CDR1 and CDR2 sequences are MDHEN and SYDVKM. The full variable domain, its missing parts supplied by reference TRBV28 and TRBJ1-4, is DVKVTQSSRYLVKRTGEKVFLECVQDMDHENMFWYRQDPGLGLRLIYFSYDVKMKEKGDIPEGYSVSREKKERFSLILESASTNQTSMYLCASRPGTGTSSNEKLFFGSGTQLSVL.